These 22 T cell receptor beta chains were sequenced from one sample in a study of cytomegalovirus exposure and HLA in healthy donors. The PCR had 60 Vbeta and 13 Jbeta primers. Only in-frame clones appear in the TCRdb table, and some are missing; sequencing was by immunoSEQ multiplex PCR. The sample gives 60,000 to 70,000 clones, just over 65% of which show up once; roughly 9.8% is in the top ten. The sample taken for sequencing was PBMCs. These receptors were collected from a young woman in good health and CMV-seronegative.

The chain is built from TRBV5-6 and TRBJ2-7, with 8 positions matching TRBD1. The CDR3 covers 15 residues. The V and J ends lost 0 bases and 5 bases, in that order; junction bases with no gene match: 7. Germline V gene data show CDR1 as SGHDT and CDR2 as YYEEEE. CDR3 in DNA: TGTGCCAGCAGCTTGGACAGGACAGGGTTCGACGAGCAGTACTTC. Protein product: CASSLDRTGFDEQYF.

This chain links TRBV29-1 with TRBJ2-5; D is undetermined. Looked up from germline, CDR1 is SQVTM and CDR2 is ANQGSEA. The CDR3 length is 12 residues. V was trimmed by 3 bases and J by 2 bases, leaving 7 bases between them. DNA of the CDR3: TGCAGCGTTGAGAGAGATCAAGAGACCCAGTACTTC. The encoded protein is CSVERDQETQYF.

V and J are TRBV4-1 and TRBJ2-3; D unresolved. Germline V CDR1 and CDR2: MGHRA, YSYEKL. The CDR3 spans 16 residues. V was trimmed by 0 bases and J by 5 bases, leaving 15 bases between them. CDR3 DNA: TGCGCCAGCAGCCAAGATGGCGGTTTTACGGGAGATACGCAGTATTTT. Translated, it gives CASSQDGGFTGDTQYF.

This chain joins TRBV28 and TRBJ2-1; tentatively, D is TRBD2 (5 bases). Germline values: CDR1 MDHEN, CDR2 SYDVKM. The ends were cut back, 6 bases at V and 0 bases at J, with 12 bases in the middle. The CDR3 is made up of 15 amino acids. The CDR3 DNA is TGTGCCAGCAGCCTAGCCAGTGGCTCCTACAATGAGCAGTTCTTC. Translated, it gives CASSLASGSYNEQFF.

This chain connects TRBV30 to TRBJ1-6; no reliable D call. The germline V and J ends were trimmed by 4 bases and 9 bases, with 10 bases remaining between them. Germline CDR1 GTSNPN, CDR2 SVGIG (reference sequence). CDR3 length: 12 amino acids. The CDR3 DNA follows: TGTGCCTGGACACGACGGGGTTCACCCCTCCACTTT. It yields the protein CAWTRRGSPLHF.

V gene TRBV7-4 combines with J gene TRBJ2-4, with 10 positions matching TRBD1. The length of the CDR3 is 19 residues. Germline lookup yields CDR1 SGHVT and CDR2 SQSDAQ. J gave up 0 bases and V 1 base, and 9 bases lay outside the gene matches. The CDR3 is CASSLDVTGGPLAKNIQYF. The CDR3 nucleotides are TGTGCCAGCAGCTTAGACGTGACAGGGGGCCCCTTAGCCAAAAACATTCAGTACTTC.

The rearrangement uses TRBV7-9 and TRBJ2-7; maybe TRBD2 (5 bases). V was cut by 5 bases and J by 5 bases, with 19 bases left in between. CDR1 is SEHNR, CDR2 FQNEAQ, per germline (reference sequence). The CDR3 is made up of 15 amino acids. CDR3: CASSLPGSPGDEQYF. Written as DNA, the CDR3 is TGTGCCAGCAGCCTACCGGGATCACCTGGCGACGAGCAGTACTTC. Supplemented by reference TRBV7-9 and TRBJ2-7, the full variable domain reads DTGVSQNPRHKITKRGQNVTFRCDPISEHNRLYWYRQTLGQGPEFLTYFQNEAQLEKSRLLSDRFSAERPKGSFSTLEIQRTEQGDSAMYLCASSLPGSPGDEQYFGPGTRLTVT.

This chain uses TRBV2 with TRBJ2-2; D is possibly TRBD1 (6 bases). Deletions cut 5 bases from V and 1 base from J, with 8 bases between. The germline V gene has CDR1 SNHLY and CDR2 FYNNEI. The CDR3 is made up of 14 amino acids. CDR3 nucleotide sequence: TGTGCCAGCAGTACGACAGGGAACACCGGGGAGCTGTTTTTT. Translating gives CASSTTGNTGELFF.

The chain carries TRBV29-1 and TRBJ2-5; possibly TRBD2 for D (6 bases). The end of the DNA fits TRBJ2-7 better, so the J call may be wrong. From germline, CDR1 is SQVTM and CDR2 ANQGSEA. The CDR3 contains 11 residues. DNA of the CDR3: TGCAGTATTCGACGGGGGTACGAGCAGTACTTC. Translated, it gives CSIRRGYEQYF.

This clone was seen a handful of times. The rearrangement links TRBV6-4 to TRBJ2-3, with 8 bases fitting TRBD1. Looked up from germline, CDR1 is MRHNA and CDR2 is SNTAGT. The length of the CDR3 is 16 residues. Trimming cost V 3 bases and J 0 bases; bases outside gene matches: 5. DNA of the CDR3: TGTGCCAGCAGTGAGCGGACAGGGACTAGCACAGATACGCAGTATTTT. Protein: CASSERTGTSTDTQYF.

V and J are TRBV6-1 and TRBJ1-2; 9 bases map to TRBD1. Trimming removed 3 bases from V and 7 bases from J; junction bases left unmatched: 3. Germline V gene sequence: CDR1 MNHNS, CDR2 SASEGT. The length of the CDR3 is 13 residues. In DNA form, the CDR3 reads TGTGCCAGCAGTGATAGGGACAGGGTTGGCTACACCTTC. Translation gives CASSDRDRVGYTF.

The chain uses TRBV4-1 and TRBJ1-2, with D perhaps matching TRBD1 (6 bases). From germline, CDR1 is MGHRA and CDR2 YSYEKL. The CDR3 spans 14 residues. Trimming removed 0 bases from V and 6 bases from J, with 11 bases in between. The CDR3 region is CASSQDRGANGYTF. CDR3 bases: TGCGCCAGCAGCCAAGACCGGGGGGCCAATGGCTACACCTTC.

With regard to this clone: A read error may account for a junction end that differs from germline. V gene TRBV7-3 combines with J gene TRBJ2-5; no definite D call. Germline lookup yields CDR1 SGHTA and CDR2 FQGTGA. The CDR3 extends over 15 amino acids. CDR3 sequence: CASSLIIGPQEPQYF. The CDR3 DNA reads TGTGCCAGCAGCCTGATAATTGGGCCCCAAGAGCCCCAGTACTTC.

The rearrangement joins TRBV7-2 to TRBJ2-3; possible D gene TRBD2, 6 bases. Trimming removed 3 bases from V and 7 bases from J, with 17 bases in between. This CDR3 contains 15 residues. Germline CDR1 reads SGHTA; CDR2 reads FQGNSA. The CDR3 DNA reads TGTGCCAGCAGCTTTGGGTCTAGCGCTGAACATACGCAGTATTTT. This sequence encodes CASSFGSSAEHTQYF.

The genes are TRBV29-1 and TRBJ2-7, with D unresolved. This CDR3 is built from 13 residues. Trimming removed 6 bases from V and 0 bases from J, with 12 bases in between. The germline CDR1 and CDR2 sequences are SQVTM and ANQGSEA. The CDR3 sequence: CSVELTSSYEQYF. CDR3 nucleotides: TGCAGCGTGGAGCTCACCTCCTCCTACGAGCAGTACTTC.

This clone was detected ten times or more. This chain links TRBV11-3 with TRBJ2-1, with D uncertain. The germline V and J ends were trimmed by 2 bases and 5 bases, with 10 bases remaining between them. This CDR3 comprises 14 residues. Germline assignment: CDR1 SGHNT and CDR2 YENEEA. The CDR3 region is CASSLIGQNNEQFF. The CDR3 bases are TGTGCCAGCAGCTTAATCGGTCAAAACAATGAGCAGTTCTTC.

On this clone: This sample includes further DNA sequences coding for the same CDR3. V gene TRBV4-1 combines with J gene TRBJ1-5; D remains unclear. The V and J ends lost 0 bases and 6 bases respectively, with 9 bases between them. This CDR3 is 14 amino acids long. CDR1 and CDR2 (germline): MGHRA, YSYEKL. CDR3 bases: TGCGCCAGCAGCCAAGATCCCGCGGGTCAGCCCCAGCATTTT. It is translated as CASSQDPAGQPQHF.

The chain is built from TRBV9 and TRBJ2-5, with 10 bases lining up with TRBD1. The germline V gene has CDR1 SGDLS and CDR2 YYNGEE. V was pared by 0 bases and J by 1 base, with 0 bases of the junction left unmatched. The CDR3 has 15 residues. CDR3 amino acids: CASSVGTGGQETQYF. CDR3 DNA: TGTGCCAGCAGCGTAGGGACAGGGGGCCAAGAGACCCAGTACTTC.

The rearrangement joins TRBV28 to TRBJ2-3; the D gene is possibly TRBD1 (7 bases). Per germline, CDR1 MDHEN and CDR2 SYDVKM. Trimming stripped 3 bases from V and 11 bases from J, with 15 bases between. This CDR3 comprises 13 residues. The DNA of the CDR3 is TGTGCCAGCAGTTTGATCGCGGGGACAGAGCAGTATTTT. Translated, it gives CASSLIAGTEQYF.

This chain joins TRBV29-1 and TRBJ2-1; weak D call: TRBD2 (7 bases). The CDR3 loop spans 12 amino acids. Germline CDR1 and CDR2: SQVTM and ANQGSEA. V lost 6 bases to trimming and J lost 6 bases, with 12 bases between them. CDR3 amino acids: CSVARGANEQFF. For the CDR3, the DNA is TGCAGCGTGGCTCGGGGGGCCAATGAGCAGTTCTTC.

The chain joins TRBV19 to TRBJ2-2, with D unresolved. Between the trimmed V and J ends, which lost 7 bases and 1 base, there was a span of 7 bases. This CDR3 has 13 amino acids. Per the germline V gene, CDR1 is LNHDA and CDR2 is SQIVND (reference sequence). CDR3 nucleotides: TGTGCCAGTAATCGGGTGAACACCGGGGAGCTGTTTTTT. Its translation: CASNRVNTGELFF.

The J gene is TRBJ2-2, the V gene TRBV11-3; D is possibly TRBD2 (6 bases). The germline V gene encodes CDR1 SGHNT and CDR2 YENEEA. V lost 4 bases and J lost 5, with 8 bases in between. The CDR3 extends over 13 amino acids. The CDR3 reads CASSSRETGELFF. The CDR3 DNA follows: TGTGCCAGCAGCTCTCGGGAGACCGGGGAGCTGTTTTTT.